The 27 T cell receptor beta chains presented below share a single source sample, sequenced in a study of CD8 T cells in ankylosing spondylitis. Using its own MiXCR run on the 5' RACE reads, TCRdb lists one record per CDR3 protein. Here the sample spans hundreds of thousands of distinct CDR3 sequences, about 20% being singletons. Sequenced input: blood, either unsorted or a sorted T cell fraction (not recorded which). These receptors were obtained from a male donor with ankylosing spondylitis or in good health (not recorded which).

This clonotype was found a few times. In nucleotides, the CDR3 is TGTGCCAGCAGCCTGACTAGCGGGGCTTACTCCTACAATGAGCAGTTCTTC. Amino acid sequence: CASSLTSGAYSYNEQFF. The V call is TRBV12-3 or TRBV12-4, the J call TRBJ2-1; TRBD2 matches 11 bases. The CDR3 covers 17 residues. With V trimmed by 6 bases and J by 0 bases, 7 bases remained unmatched.

The CDR3 loop is CATSVRLAGVTDTQYF. The CDR3 DNA is TGTGCCACCAGCGTCCGACTAGCGGGAGTCACAGATACGCAGTATTTT. The rearrangement links TRBV15 to TRBJ2-3; the match to TRBD2 covers 12 bases. This CDR3 region has 16 residues. The ends lost 5 bases at V and 2 bases at J; junction bases unmatched: 5. Germline lookup yields CDR1 LNHNV and CDR2 YYDKDF (reference sequence).

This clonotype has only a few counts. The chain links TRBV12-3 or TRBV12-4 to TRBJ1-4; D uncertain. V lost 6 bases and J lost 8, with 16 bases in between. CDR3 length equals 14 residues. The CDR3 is CASSSGLPKEKLFF. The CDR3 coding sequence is TGTGCCAGCAGCTCCGGGTTGCCCAAGGAAAAACTGTTTTTT.

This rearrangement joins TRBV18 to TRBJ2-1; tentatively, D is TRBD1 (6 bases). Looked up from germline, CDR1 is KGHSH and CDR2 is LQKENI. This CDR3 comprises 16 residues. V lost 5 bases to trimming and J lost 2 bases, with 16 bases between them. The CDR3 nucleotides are TGTGCCAGCTCATACCCGGGACAACACGCCTACAATGAGCAGTTCTTC. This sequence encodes CASSYPGQHAYNEQFF. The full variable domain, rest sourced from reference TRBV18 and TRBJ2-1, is NAGVMQNPRHLVRRRGQEARLRCSPMKGHSHVYWYRQLPEEGLKFMVYLQKENIIDESGMPKERFSAEFPKEGPSILRIQQVVRGDSAAYFCASSYPGQHAYNEQFFGPGTRLTVL.

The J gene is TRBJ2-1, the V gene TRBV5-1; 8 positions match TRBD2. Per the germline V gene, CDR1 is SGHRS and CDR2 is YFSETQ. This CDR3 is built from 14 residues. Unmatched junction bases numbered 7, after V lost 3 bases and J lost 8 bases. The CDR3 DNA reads TGCGCCAGCAGCTATGGACTAGCTGGCTATGAGCAGTTCTTC. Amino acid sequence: CASSYGLAGYEQFF.

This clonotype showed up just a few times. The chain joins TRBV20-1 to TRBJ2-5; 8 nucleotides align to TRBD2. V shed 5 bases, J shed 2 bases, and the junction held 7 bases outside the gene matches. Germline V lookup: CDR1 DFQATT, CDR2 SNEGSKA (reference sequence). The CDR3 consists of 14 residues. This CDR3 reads CSARGGAAQETQYF. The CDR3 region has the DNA TGCAGTGCTCGGGGGGGGGCAGCACAAGAGACCCAGTACTTC.

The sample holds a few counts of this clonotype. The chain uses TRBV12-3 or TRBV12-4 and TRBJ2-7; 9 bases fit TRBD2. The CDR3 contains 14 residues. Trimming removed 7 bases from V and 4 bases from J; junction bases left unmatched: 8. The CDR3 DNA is TGTGCCAGCACTAGCGGGGAACGGATTTACGAGCAGTACTTC. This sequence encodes CASTSGERIYEQYF.

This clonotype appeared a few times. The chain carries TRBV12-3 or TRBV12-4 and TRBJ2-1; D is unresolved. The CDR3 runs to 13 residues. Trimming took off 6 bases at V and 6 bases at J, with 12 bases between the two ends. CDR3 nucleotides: TGTGCCAGCAGGCCCGGTGGGGTCAATGAGCAGTTCTTC. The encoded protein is CASRPGGVNEQFF.

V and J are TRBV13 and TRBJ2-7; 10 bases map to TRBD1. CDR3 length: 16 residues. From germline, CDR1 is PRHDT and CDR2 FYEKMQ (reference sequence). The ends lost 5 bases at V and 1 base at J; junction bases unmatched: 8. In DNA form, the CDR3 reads TGTGCCAGCAGCGCAATTCCGGGACAGGGGTCCTACGAGCAGTACTTC. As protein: CASSAIPGQGSYEQYF.

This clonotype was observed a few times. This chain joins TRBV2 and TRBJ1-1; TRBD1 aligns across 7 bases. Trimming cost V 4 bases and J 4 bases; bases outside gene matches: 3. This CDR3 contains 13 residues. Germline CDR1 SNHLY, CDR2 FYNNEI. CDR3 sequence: CASSGDRLTEAFF. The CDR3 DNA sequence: TGTGCCAGCAGTGGGGACAGACTCACTGAAGCTTTCTTT.

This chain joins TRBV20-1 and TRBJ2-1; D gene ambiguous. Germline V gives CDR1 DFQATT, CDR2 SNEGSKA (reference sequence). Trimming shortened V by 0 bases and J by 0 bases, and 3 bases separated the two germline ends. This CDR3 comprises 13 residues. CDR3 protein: CSARESSYNEQFF. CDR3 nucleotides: TGCAGTGCTAGAGAAAGCTCCTACAATGAGCAGTTCTTC.

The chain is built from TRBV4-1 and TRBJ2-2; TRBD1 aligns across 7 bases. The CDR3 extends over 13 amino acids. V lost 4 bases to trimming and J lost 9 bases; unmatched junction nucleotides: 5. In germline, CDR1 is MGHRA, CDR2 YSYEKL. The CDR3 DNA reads TGCGCCAGCAGCCCACAGGGGTTGCGGGAGCTGTTTTTT. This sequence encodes CASSPQGLRELFF.

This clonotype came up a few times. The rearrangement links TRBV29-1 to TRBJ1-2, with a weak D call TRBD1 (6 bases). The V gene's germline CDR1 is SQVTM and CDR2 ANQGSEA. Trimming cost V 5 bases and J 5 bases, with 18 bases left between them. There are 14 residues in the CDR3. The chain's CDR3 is CSVWEGTSDYGYTF. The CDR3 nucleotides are TGCAGCGTTTGGGAGGGGACATCGGATTATGGCTACACCTTC.

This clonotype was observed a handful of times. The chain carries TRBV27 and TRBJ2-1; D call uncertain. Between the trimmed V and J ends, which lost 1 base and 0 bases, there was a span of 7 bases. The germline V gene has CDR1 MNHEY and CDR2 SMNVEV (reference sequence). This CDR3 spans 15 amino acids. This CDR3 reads CASSLYSRSYNEQFF. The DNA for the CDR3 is TGTGCCAGCAGTTTATATTCCCGCTCCTACAATGAGCAGTTCTTC.

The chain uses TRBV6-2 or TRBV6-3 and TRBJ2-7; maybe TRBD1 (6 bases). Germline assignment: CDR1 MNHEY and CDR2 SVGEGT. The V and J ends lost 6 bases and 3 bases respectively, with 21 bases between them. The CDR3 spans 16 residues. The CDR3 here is CASSFPWTDYRYEQYF. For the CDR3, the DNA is TGTGCCAGCAGCTTTCCGTGGACAGACTACCGCTACGAGCAGTACTTC.

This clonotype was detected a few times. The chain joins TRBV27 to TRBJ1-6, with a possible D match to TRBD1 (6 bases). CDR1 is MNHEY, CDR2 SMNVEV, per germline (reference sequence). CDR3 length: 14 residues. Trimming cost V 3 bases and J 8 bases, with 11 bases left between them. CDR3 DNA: TGTGCCAGCAGTTTCGGGCAGGGGTATTCACCCCTCCACTTT. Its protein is CASSFGQGYSPLHF.

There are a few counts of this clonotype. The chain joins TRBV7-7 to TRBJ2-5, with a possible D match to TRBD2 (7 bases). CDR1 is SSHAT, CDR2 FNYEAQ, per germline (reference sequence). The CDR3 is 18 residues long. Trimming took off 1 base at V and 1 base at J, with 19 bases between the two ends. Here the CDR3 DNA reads TGTGCCAGCAGCTTAGGAGGGGGGGGCTTTAAGTTCCAAGAGACCCAGTACTTC. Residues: CASSLGGGGFKFQETQYF.

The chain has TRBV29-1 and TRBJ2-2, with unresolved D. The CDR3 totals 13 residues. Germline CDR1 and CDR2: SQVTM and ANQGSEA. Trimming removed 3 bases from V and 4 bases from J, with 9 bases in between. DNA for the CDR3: TGCAGCGTTGAGGTCGGACCCACCGGGGAGCTGTTTTTT. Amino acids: CSVEVGPTGELFF.

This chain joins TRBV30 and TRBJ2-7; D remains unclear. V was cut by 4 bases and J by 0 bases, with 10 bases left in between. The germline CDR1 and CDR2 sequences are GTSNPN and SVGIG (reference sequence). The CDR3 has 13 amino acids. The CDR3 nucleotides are TGTGCCTGGAAGGGTCACAGCTCCTACGAGCAGTACTTC. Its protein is CAWKGHSSYEQYF.

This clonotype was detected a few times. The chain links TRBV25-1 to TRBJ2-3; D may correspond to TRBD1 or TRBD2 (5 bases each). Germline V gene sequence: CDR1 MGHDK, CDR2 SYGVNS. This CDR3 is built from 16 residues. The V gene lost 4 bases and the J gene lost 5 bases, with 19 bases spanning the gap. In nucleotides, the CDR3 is TGTGCCAGCAGTGCCGCCAGGGAGTTTTTCCAAGATACGCAGTATTTT. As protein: CASSAAREFFQDTQYF.

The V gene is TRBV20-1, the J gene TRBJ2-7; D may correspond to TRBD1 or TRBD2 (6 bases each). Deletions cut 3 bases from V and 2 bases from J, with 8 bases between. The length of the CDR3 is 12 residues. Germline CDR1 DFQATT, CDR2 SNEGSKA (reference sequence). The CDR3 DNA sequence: TGCAGTGCTAGGGGGGGCCCCTACGAGCAGTACTTC. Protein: CSARGGPYEQYF.

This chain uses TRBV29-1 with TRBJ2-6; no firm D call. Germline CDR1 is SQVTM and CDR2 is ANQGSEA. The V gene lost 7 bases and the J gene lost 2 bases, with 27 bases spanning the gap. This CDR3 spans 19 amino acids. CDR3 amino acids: CSDKSAPHRPQAGANVLTF. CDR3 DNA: TGCAGCGACAAAAGCGCCCCCCATAGACCGCAAGCTGGGGCCAACGTCCTGACTTTC.

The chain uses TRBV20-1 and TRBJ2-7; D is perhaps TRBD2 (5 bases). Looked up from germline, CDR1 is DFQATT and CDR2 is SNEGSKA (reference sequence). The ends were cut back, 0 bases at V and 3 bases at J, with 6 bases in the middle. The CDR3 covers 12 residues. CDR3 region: CSAREGSYEQYF. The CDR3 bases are TGCAGTGCTAGAGAGGGGAGCTACGAGCAGTACTTC.

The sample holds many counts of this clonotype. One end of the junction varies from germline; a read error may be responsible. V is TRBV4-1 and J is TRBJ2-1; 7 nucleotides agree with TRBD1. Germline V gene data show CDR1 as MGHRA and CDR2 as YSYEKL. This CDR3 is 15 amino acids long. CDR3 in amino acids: CASSQGQSSYNEQFF. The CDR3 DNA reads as TGTGCCAGCAGCCAGGGACAGAGCTCCTACAATGAGCAGTTCTTC.

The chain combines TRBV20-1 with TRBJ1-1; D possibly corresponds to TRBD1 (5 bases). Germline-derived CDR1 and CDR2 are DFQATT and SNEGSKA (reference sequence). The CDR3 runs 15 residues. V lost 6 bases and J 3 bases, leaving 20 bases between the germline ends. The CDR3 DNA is TGCAGTGCCACCTCCCAGTCAAGGGGATACACTGAAGCTTTCTTT. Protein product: CSATSQSRGYTEAFF.

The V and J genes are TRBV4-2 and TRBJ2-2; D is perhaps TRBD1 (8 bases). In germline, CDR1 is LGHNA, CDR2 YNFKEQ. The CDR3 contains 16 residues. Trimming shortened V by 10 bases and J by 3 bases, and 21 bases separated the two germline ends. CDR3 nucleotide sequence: TGTGCCAACAGGGGGGGGGCATCGGGTTACACCGGGGAGCTGTTTTTT. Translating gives CANRGGASGYTGELFF.

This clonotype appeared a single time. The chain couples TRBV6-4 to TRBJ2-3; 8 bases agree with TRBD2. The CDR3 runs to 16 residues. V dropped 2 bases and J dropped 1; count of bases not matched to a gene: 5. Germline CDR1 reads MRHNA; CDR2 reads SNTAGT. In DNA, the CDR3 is TGTGCCAGCAGTGACGGGACTAGAGATGGCACAGATACGCAGTATTTT. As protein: CASSDGTRDGTDTQYF.